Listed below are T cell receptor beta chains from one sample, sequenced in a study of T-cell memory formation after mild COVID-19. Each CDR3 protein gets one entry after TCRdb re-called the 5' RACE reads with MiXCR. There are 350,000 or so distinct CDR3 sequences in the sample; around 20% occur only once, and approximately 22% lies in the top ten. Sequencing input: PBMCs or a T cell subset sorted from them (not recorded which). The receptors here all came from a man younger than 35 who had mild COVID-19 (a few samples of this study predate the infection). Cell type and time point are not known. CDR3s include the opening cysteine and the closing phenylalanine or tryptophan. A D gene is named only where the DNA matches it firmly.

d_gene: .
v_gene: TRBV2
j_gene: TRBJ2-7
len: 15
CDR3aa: CASSEYGEGSYEQYF

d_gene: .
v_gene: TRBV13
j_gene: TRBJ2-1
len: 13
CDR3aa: CASSGPNDNEQFF

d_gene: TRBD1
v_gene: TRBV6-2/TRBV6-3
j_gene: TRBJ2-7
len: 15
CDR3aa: CASSHPWDSDWEQYF

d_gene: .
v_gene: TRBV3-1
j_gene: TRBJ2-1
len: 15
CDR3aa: CASSQETADYNEQFF

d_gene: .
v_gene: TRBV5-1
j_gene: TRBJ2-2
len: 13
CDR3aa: CASSFGNTGELFF

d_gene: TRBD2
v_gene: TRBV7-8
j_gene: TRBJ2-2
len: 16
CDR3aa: CASSPVAGGYTGELFF

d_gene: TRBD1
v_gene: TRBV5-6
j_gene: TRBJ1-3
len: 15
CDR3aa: CASSSQGSAGNTIYF

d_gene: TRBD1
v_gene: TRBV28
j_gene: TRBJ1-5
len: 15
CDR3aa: CASSFGTGGYQPQHF

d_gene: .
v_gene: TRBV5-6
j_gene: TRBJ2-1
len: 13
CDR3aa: CASSAGLRNEQFF

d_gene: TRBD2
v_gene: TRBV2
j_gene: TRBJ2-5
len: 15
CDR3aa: CASRAGGLQLETQYF

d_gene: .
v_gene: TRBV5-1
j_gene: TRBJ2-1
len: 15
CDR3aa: CASSLGASSVNEQFF

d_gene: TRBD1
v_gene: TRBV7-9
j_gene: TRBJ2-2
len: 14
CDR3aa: CASSSGQQTGELFF

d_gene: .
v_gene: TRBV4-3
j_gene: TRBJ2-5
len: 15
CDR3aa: CASSQDLRGRETQYF

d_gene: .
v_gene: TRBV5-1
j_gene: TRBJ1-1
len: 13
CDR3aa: CASSSPGTPEAFF

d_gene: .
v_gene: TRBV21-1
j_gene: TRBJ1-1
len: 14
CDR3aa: CASSNQGQGTEAFF

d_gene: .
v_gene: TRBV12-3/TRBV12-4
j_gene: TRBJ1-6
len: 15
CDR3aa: CASMIRVGRESPLHF

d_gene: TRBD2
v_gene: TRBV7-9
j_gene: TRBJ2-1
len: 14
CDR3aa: CASSPRRGGNEQFF

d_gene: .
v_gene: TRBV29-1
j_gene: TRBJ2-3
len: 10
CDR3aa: CSISRGTQYF

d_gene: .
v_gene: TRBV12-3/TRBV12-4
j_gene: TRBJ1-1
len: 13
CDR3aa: CASSLGRGQMAFF

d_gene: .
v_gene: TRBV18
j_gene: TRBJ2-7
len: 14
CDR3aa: CASSPRQDHNEQYF

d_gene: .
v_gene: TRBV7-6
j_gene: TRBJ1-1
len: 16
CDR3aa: CASSLRPGWGDTEAFF

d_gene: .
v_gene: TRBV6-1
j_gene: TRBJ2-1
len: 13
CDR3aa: CASIATGYNEQFF

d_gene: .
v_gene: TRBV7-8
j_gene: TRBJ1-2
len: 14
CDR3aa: CASSLRAGVLGYTF

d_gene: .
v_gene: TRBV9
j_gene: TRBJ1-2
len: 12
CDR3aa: CASYGTGSGYTF

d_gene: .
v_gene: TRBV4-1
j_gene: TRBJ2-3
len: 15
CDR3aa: CASSKDPVRPDTQYF

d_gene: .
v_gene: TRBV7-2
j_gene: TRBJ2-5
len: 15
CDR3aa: CASSLNRVIQETQYF

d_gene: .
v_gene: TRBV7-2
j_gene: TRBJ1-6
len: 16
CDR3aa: CASSSSLGVVNSPLHF

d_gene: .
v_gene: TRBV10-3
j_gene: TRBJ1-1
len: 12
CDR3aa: CAITGEDTEAFF

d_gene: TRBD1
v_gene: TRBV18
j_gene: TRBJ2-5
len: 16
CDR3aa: CASSPTEQGARGTQYF

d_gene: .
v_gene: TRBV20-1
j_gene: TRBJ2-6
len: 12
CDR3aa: CSAGAGANVLTF

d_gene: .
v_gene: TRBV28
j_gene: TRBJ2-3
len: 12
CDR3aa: CASRVDTDTQYF

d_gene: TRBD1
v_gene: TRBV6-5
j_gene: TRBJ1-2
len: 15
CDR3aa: CASSYSTGGLYGYTF

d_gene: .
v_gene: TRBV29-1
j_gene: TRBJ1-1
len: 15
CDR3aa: CSVEEVWTVNTEAFF

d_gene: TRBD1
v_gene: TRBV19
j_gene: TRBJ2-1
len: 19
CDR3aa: CASSITGTGRLAHPNEQFF

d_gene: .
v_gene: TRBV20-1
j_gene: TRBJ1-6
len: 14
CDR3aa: CSASDRRYNSPLHF

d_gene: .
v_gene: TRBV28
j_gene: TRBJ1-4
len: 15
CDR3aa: CASSLVGGSTEKLFF

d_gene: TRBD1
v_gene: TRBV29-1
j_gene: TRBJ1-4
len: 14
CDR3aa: CSVDLGQPNEKLFF

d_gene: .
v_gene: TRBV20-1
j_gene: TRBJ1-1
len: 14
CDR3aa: CSAEAKNRPSQAFF

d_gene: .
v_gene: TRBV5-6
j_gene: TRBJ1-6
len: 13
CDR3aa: CASSLGYNSPLHF

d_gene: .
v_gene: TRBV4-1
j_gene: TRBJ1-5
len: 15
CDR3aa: CASSQEMGSNQPQHF

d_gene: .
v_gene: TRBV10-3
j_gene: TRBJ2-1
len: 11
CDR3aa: CASLRGNEQFF

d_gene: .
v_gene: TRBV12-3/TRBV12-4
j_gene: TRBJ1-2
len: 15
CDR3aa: CASSFSRGVLYGYTF

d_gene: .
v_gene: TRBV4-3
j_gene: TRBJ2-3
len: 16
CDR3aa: CASSQEHSDRPDTQYF

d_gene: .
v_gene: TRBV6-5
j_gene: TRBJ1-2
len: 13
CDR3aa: CASSYSYGYGYTF

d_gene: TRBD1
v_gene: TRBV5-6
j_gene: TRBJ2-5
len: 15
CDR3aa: CASSLFLTGVETQYF

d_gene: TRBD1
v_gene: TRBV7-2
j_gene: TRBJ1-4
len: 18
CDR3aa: CASSLGLTAGGQNEKLFF

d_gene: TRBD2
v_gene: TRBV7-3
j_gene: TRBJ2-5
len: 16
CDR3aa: CASSITSGGARETQYF

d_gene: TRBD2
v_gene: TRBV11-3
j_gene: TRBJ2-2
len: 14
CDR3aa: CASRSGGTTGELFF

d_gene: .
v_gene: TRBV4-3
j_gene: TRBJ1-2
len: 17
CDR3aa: CASSQEVTGPANYGYTF

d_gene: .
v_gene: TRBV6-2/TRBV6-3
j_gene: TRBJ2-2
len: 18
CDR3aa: CASSWPPGLQEYTGELFF

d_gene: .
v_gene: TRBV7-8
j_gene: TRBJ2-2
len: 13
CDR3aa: CASSPHGTGELFF

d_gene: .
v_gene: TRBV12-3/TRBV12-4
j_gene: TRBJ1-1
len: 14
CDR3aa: CASSWVAMLTEAFF

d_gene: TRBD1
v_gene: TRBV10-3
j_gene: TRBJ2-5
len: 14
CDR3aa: CAMGGTGGQETQYF

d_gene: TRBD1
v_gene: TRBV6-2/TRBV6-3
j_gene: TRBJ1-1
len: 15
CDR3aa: CASRPYRGENTEAFF

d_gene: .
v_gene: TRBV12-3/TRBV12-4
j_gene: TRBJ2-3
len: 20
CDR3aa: CASSPWSTGYGSSSTDTQYF

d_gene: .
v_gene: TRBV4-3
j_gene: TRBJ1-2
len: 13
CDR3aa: CASSPQLGNGYTF